Listed here are 28 T cell receptor beta chains from one sample, sequenced in a study of cytomegalovirus exposure and HLA in healthy donors. Amplification used 60 Vbeta primers and 13 Jbeta primers. Sequencing used immunoSEQ multiplex PCR; TCRdb keeps in-frame clones, though not all of them. The sample consists of about 130,000 clones, roughly three quarters of them appearing once. Input material: PBMCs. The receptors were sampled from a male donor in good health and CMV-seronegative.

This chain joins TRBV7-6 and TRBJ1-4; D remains ambiguous. Deletions cut 6 bases from V and 5 bases from J, with 25 bases between. Germline V gene lookup returns CDR1 SGHVS and CDR2 FNYEAQ. The length of the CDR3 is 18 residues. CDR3 sequence: CASSEASGLLVDNEKLFF. The CDR3, as DNA: TGTGCCAGCAGTGAGGCTAGTGGTCTCCTAGTCGACAATGAAAAACTGTTTTTT.

The gene calls are TRBV7-9 and TRBJ1-1, with 8 nucleotides matching TRBD1. Per germline, CDR1 SEHNR and CDR2 FQNEAQ (reference sequence). This CDR3 is 14 amino acids long. The V segment lost 4 bases and the J segment 3 bases; nucleotides outside the gene matches: 4. CDR3 DNA sequence: TGTGCCAGCAGCTATACAGGGGGGGACACTGAAGCTTTCTTT. Translated: CASSYTGGDTEAFF.

This clone was seen a handful of times. This chain links TRBV4-3 with TRBJ2-7; TRBD2 agrees at 14 bases. CDR3 length: 16 residues. With 3 bases clipped from V and 4 bases from J, the junction kept 5 bases outside the gene matches. From germline, CDR1 is LGHNA and CDR2 YSLEER. CDR3 sequence: CASSQGLAGVLYEQYF. The CDR3 nucleotides read TGCGCCAGCAGCCAGGGACTAGCGGGGGTCCTGTACGAGCAGTACTTC.

This chain joins TRBV4-1 and TRBJ1-5; D remains ambiguous. V lost 0 bases and J 4 bases, leaving 7 bases between the germline ends. Germline loops: CDR1 MGHRA, CDR2 YSYEKL. This CDR3 is 14 amino acids long. CDR3 coding DNA: TGCGCCAGCAGCCAAGATGACTCAAATCAGCCCCAGCATTTT. Encoded protein: CASSQDDSNQPQHF.

V is TRBV5-6 and J is TRBJ2-7; 7 nucleotides line up with TRBD1. The CDR3 covers 14 residues. Germline loops: CDR1 SGHDT, CDR2 YYEEEE. The V gene end was trimmed by 4 bases and the J gene end by 9 bases; junction bases not matched to a gene: 13. This chain's CDR3 is CASSLTHEGARQYF. CDR3 DNA: TGTGCCAGCAGCCTTACCCATGAGGGGGCAAGGCAGTACTTC.

The rearrangement links TRBV10-3 to TRBJ2-6; TRBD1 matches at 7 bases. The V gene's germline CDR1 is ENHRY and CDR2 SYGVKD. There are 18 residues in the CDR3. V shed 3 bases and J 0 bases; nucleotides not matched to a gene: 8. CDR3 nucleotides: TGTGCCATCAGTGAATTCCGGGACAGTCCCTCTGGGGCCAACGTCCTGACTTTC. Translation: CAISEFRDSPSGANVLTF.

Regarding this clone: The junction shows a germline mismatch at one end, possibly a read error. The V gene is TRBV7-7, the J gene TRBJ2-3; tentative D call: TRBD2 (6 bases). This CDR3 spans 13 amino acids. Germline CDR1 SSHAT, CDR2 FNYEAQ (reference sequence). Written as DNA, the CDR3 is TGTGCTAGCAGCTTAGCCGGGGGAGATACGCAGTATTTT. It encodes CASSLAGGDTQYF.

This clone has only a few counts. V gene TRBV19 combines with J gene TRBJ1-4; no clear D gene. Germline V gene sequence: CDR1 LNHDA, CDR2 SQIVND (reference sequence). V was clipped by 5 bases and J by 8 bases, with 12 bases between them. The CDR3 is 13 amino acids. CDR3 sequence (DNA): TGTGCCAGTAGTGCTATGCGTCGAGAAAAACTGTTTTTT. It encodes CASSAMRREKLFF. Variable domain in full (rest from reference TRBV19 and TRBJ1-4): DGGITQSPKYLFRKEGQNVTLSCEQNLNHDAMYWYRQDPGQGLRLIYYSQIVNDFQKGDIAEGYSVSREKKESFPLTVTSAQKNPTAFYLCASSAMRREKLFFGSGTQLSVL.

Only a few counts were recorded for this clone. This chain joins TRBV5-5 and TRBJ2-5; 9 bases align to TRBD1. This CDR3 contains 17 residues. From germline, CDR1 is SGHKS and CDR2 YYEKEE (reference sequence). J lost 4 bases, V lost 1 base, and 11 bases had no gene match. CDR3 bases: TGTGCCAGCAGCTTGTCAACAGGGGGCGCGATTGGAGAGACCCAGTACTTC. It translates to CASSLSTGGAIGETQYF.

V usage is TRBV5-1 and J usage is TRBJ2-7, with 8 bases fitting TRBD2. Germline CDR1 and CDR2: SGHRS and YFSETQ. The CDR3 spans 15 residues. With 0 bases clipped from V and 2 bases from J, the junction kept 4 bases outside the gene matches. CDR3 nucleotide sequence: TGCGCCAGCAGCTTGGCCGGGGGGGTGACCTACGAGCAGTACTTC. Its protein product is CASSLAGGVTYEQYF. The variable domain in full, with the rest retrieved from reference TRBV5-1 and TRBJ2-7, is KAGVTQTPRYLIKTRGQQVTLSCSPISGHRSVSWYQQTPGQGLQFLFEYFSETQRNKGNFPGRFSGRQFSNSRSEMNVSTLELGDSALYLCASSLAGGVTYEQYFGPGTRLTVT.

This clone was counted a single time. This chain joins TRBV4-2 and TRBJ2-1; the match to TRBD2 covers 14 bases. With V trimmed by 6 bases and J by 5 bases, 9 bases remained unmatched. The CDR3 covers 17 residues. CDR1 LGHNA and CDR2 YNFKEQ come from the germline V gene. The CDR3 sequence: CASRKTSGGVPNNEQFF. CDR3 nucleotides: TGTGCCAGCAGGAAGACTAGCGGGGGGGTTCCGAACAATGAGCAGTTCTTC.

The chain combines TRBV2 with TRBJ1-2; no firm D call. This CDR3 is built from 15 residues. Germline CDR1 SNHLY, CDR2 FYNNEI. Trimming removed 0 bases at V and 7 bases at J, with 15 bases between. The CDR3 reads CASSEALRGGGGYTF. Here the CDR3 DNA reads TGTGCCAGCAGTGAAGCGCTTCGGGGAGGAGGTGGCTACACCTTC.

The chain uses TRBV7-3 and TRBJ2-1; tentative D call: TRBD1 (6 bases). The CDR3 covers 13 residues. V shed 0 bases and J shed 7 bases, with 7 bases lying between them. Germline V gene lookup returns CDR1 SGHTA and CDR2 FQGTGA. In DNA form, the CDR3 reads TGTGCCAGCAGCTTAACGGACAGAAATGAGCAGTTCTTC. Translated, it gives CASSLTDRNEQFF.

This chain connects TRBV27 to TRBJ2-3, with 9 bases lining up with TRBD1. J lost 3 bases, V lost 4 bases, and 5 bases had no gene match. This CDR3 is 15 amino acids long. Germline V gene lookup returns CDR1 MNHEY and CDR2 SMNVEV (reference sequence). The CDR3 DNA follows: TGTGCCAGCAGTTCCCGGGACAGGGTGACAGATACGCAGTATTTT. Protein sequence: CASSSRDRVTDTQYF.

The rearrangement uses TRBV9 and TRBJ2-5; TRBD1 agrees at 8 bases. Germline V gene data show CDR1 as SGDLS and CDR2 as YYNGEE. V trimming: 2 bases; J trimming: 5 bases; junction bases outside the gene matches: 5. This CDR3 comprises 14 residues. The CDR3 sequence is CASSVGTGAETQYF. The CDR3 DNA reads as TGTGCCAGCAGCGTCGGGACAGGTGCGGAGACCCAGTACTTC. Filled out from reference TRBV9 and TRBJ2-5, the complete variable domain reads DSGVTQTPKHLITATGQRVTLRCSPRSGDLSVYWYQQSLDQGLQFLIQYYNGEERAKGNILERFSAQQFPDLHSELNLSSLELGDSALYFCASSVGTGAETQYFGPGTRLLVL.

This sequence joins TRBV5-8 and TRBJ2-5; TRBD1 matches 10 bases. Germline CDR1 is SGHTS and CDR2 is YDEGEE. The CDR3 contains 15 residues. V shed 1 base and J 4 bases; nucleotides not matched to a gene: 4. The DNA of the CDR3 is TGTGCCAGCAGCTTGAGGGGACAGGGGTCAGAGACCCAGTACTTC. Amino acid sequence: CASSLRGQGSETQYF.

This chain links TRBV7-9 with TRBJ1-6; D gene uncertain. The germline V gene has CDR1 SEHNR and CDR2 FQNEAQ (reference sequence). V was clipped by 1 base and J by 9 bases, with 4 bases between them. The CDR3 covers 12 residues. The CDR3, as DNA: TGTGCCAGCAGCTTAGAAGCTTCACCCCTCCACTTT. Translated, it gives CASSLEASPLHF.

The chain is built from TRBV6-5 and TRBJ1-1; tentatively, D is TRBD1 (5 bases). Germline V CDR1 and CDR2: MNHEY, SVGAGI. Trimming cost V 4 bases and J 7 bases, with 10 bases left between them. This CDR3 comprises 12 residues. CDR3 loop: CASSSPQGEAFF. The CDR3 bases are TGTGCCAGCAGTTCCCCCCAGGGTGAAGCTTTCTTT.

This clone was picked up a small number of times. The chain joins TRBV5-6 to TRBJ1-3; no clear D gene. Germline values: CDR1 SGHDT, CDR2 YYEEEE. The CDR3 runs 14 residues. V dropped 4 bases and J dropped 2 bases, with 10 bases sitting between them. CDR3 sequence: CASSSAATGNTIYF. CDR3 nucleotides: TGTGCCAGCAGCAGCGCGGCGACTGGAAACACCATATATTTT.

The chain couples TRBV7-9 to TRBJ1-1; the D gene is possibly TRBD1 (5 bases). CDR3 length: 13 amino acids. Trimming shortened V by 3 bases and J by 4 bases, and 9 bases separated the two germline ends. Germline-derived CDR1 and CDR2 are SEHNR and FQNEAQ (reference sequence). The CDR3 is CASSLGGSTEAFF. DNA of the CDR3: TGTGCCAGCAGCTTGGGGGGGAGCACTGAAGCTTTCTTT.

V usage is TRBV30 and J usage is TRBJ2-1; 11 nucleotides match TRBD2. V shed 0 bases, J shed 5 bases, and the junction held 12 bases outside the gene matches. Germline CDR1 is GTSNPN and CDR2 is SVGIG (reference sequence). The CDR3 has 18 amino acids. CDR3 residues: CAWSVGSGGAVRNNEQFF. CDR3 bases: TGTGCCTGGAGTGTTGGTAGCGGGGGGGCCGTAAGGAACAATGAGCAGTTCTTC.

This clone was counted a single time. The genes are TRBV7-9 and TRBJ1-1; the D gene is possibly TRBD1 (6 bases). CDR1 and CDR2 (germline): SEHNR, FQNEAQ (reference sequence). The CDR3 totals 15 residues. V lost 1 base and J lost 3, with 12 bases in between. The CDR3 loop is CASSLESAGDTEAFF. The CDR3 DNA follows: TGTGCCAGCAGCTTAGAATCGGCAGGGGACACTGAAGCTTTCTTT.

The rearrangement joins TRBV9 to TRBJ1-3, with D possibly TRBD1 on 5 matching bases. The length of the CDR3 is 15 residues. V was clipped by 0 bases and J by 2 bases, with 9 bases between them. Germline V lookup: CDR1 SGDLS, CDR2 YYNGEE. CDR3 DNA sequence: TGTGCCAGCAGCGTAGCCGGGGGGACTGGAAACACCATATATTTT. It yields the protein CASSVAGGTGNTIYF.

This chain links TRBV18 with TRBJ1-3; D gene unclear. Germline V CDR1 and CDR2: KGHSH, LQKENI. This CDR3 comprises 15 residues. V was trimmed by 5 bases and J by 9 bases, leaving 20 bases between them. CDR3 bases: TGTGCCAGCTCAGAAAGCGCGCCGTTGGATGGCACCATATATTTT. Protein product: CASSESAPLDGTIYF.

The J gene is TRBJ2-7, the V gene TRBV2, with 11 nucleotides matching TRBD1. CDR1 and CDR2 (germline): SNHLY, FYNNEI. The ends lost 4 bases at V and 4 bases at J; junction bases unmatched: 3. The length of the CDR3 is 14 residues. CDR3: CASSGTGGKYEQYF. The CDR3 DNA is TGTGCCAGCAGTGGGACAGGGGGCAAGTACGAGCAGTACTTC. Complete variable domain (other parts from reference TRBV2 and TRBJ2-7): EPEVTQTPSHQVTQMGQEVILRCVPISNHLYFYWYRQILGQKVEFLVSFYNNEISEKSEIFDDQFSVERPDGSNFTLKIRSTKLEDSAMYFCASSGTGGKYEQYFGPGTRLTVT.

The chain links TRBV5-4 to TRBJ2-3; 7 bases map to TRBD2. CDR1 SGHNT and CDR2 YYREEE come from the germline V gene (reference sequence). This CDR3 has 16 amino acids. Trimming removed 1 base from V and 2 bases from J; junction bases left unmatched: 7. CDR3 residues: CASSLTSGLHTDTQYF. As DNA, the CDR3 is TGTGCCAGCAGCTTGACCTCGGGACTACACACAGATACGCAGTATTTT.

In this sample, this clone turned up once. The V and J genes are TRBV15 and TRBJ1-1, with D perhaps TRBD1 (6 bases). Per germline, CDR1 LNHNV and CDR2 YYDKDF (reference sequence). Trimming cost V 0 bases and J 0 bases, with 14 bases left between them. The CDR3 sequence is 17 residues long. This CDR3 reads CATSRDRGAWMNTEAFF. The CDR3 region has the DNA TGTGCCACCAGCAGAGACAGGGGAGCCTGGATGAACACTGAAGCTTTCTTT.

This chain joins TRBV6-5 and TRBJ1-5; 9 bases are shared with TRBD1. Germline loops: CDR1 MNHEY, CDR2 SVGAGI. The CDR3 has 13 residues. With 6 bases clipped from V and 5 bases from J, the junction kept 2 bases outside the gene matches. CDR3 in amino acids: CASSRDRDQPQHF. The CDR3 nucleotides are TGTGCCAGCAGCCGGGACAGGGATCAGCCCCAGCATTTT.